This entry features one T cell receptor beta chain sequence. The junction shows a germline mismatch at one end, possibly a read error. The entry originates in a study of CD4+ T cells in melanoma. Profiling relied on immunoSEQ multiplex PCR, and the TCRdb table lists in-frame clones only, not all of them. The sample includes 50,000 to 60,000 clones, roughly three quarters of them seen just once. This CDR3 is 15 amino acids long. Germline V gives CDR1 MGHRA, CDR2 YSYEKL. The source material was tumor tissue. This TCR derives from a human donor with melanoma. The chain is built from TRBV4-1 and TRBJ2-7; D might be TRBD1 or TRBD2, each matching 5 bases. DNA of the CDR3: TGCGCCAGCAGCGAAGAGTGGGCAGGGAGCTACGAGCAGTACTTC. It yields the protein CASSEEWAGSYEQYF.